Each of the 16 T cell receptor beta chains below was sequenced from the same sample in a study of control samples from healthy donors and cancer patients. Here immunoSEQ multiplex PCR was the method, and the copy in TCRdb shows in-frame clones only, minus some. Among about 180,000 clones, roughly 94% were seen once, and the ten largest hold around 1.5%. Sequenced input: blood. The source of these receptors is a young woman in good health.

This chain joins TRBV18 and TRBJ2-7; TRBD1 matches 8 bases. Trimming took 4 bases from V and 6 from J; bases not matched to a gene: 11. This CDR3 has 15 residues. Per germline, CDR1 KGHSH and CDR2 LQKENI. Here the CDR3 reads CASSLTDRERSEQYF. The DNA of the CDR3 is TGTGCCAGCTCACTTACGGACAGGGAAAGGAGCGAGCAGTACTTC. Variable domain in full (rest from reference TRBV18 and TRBJ2-7): NAGVMQNPRHLVRRRGQEARLRCSPMKGHSHVYWYRQLPEEGLKFMVYLQKENIIDESGMPKERFSAEFPKEGPSILRIQQVVRGDSAAYFCASSLTDRERSEQYFGPGTRLTVT.

This clone was seen only once. V and J are TRBV6-5 and TRBJ1-1; D unclear. The CDR3 spans 13 residues. Germline CDR1 and CDR2: MNHEY and SVGAGI. The V and J ends lost 4 bases and 8 bases respectively, with 14 bases between them. The CDR3 loop is CASSSPSRREAFF. As DNA, the CDR3 is TGTGCCAGCAGTTCCCCCTCAAGGAGGGAAGCTTTCTTT.

CDR3 sequence reads: CASSLLAGGYEQYF. DNA of the CDR3: TGTGCCAGCAGCCTCTTAGCGGGAGGCTACGAGCAGTACTTC. This chain joins TRBV7-2 and TRBJ2-7; 10 positions match TRBD2. The V and J ends lost 5 bases and 3 bases, in that order; junction bases with no gene match: 4. Germline-derived CDR1 and CDR2 are SGHTA and FQGNSA. This CDR3 region has 14 residues. Looking up the rest from reference TRBV7-2 and TRBJ2-7 gives the full variable domain: GAGVSQSPSNKVTEKGKDVELRCDPISGHTALYWYRQSLGQGLEFLIYFQGNSAPDKSGLPSDRFSAERTGGSVSTLTIQRTQQEDSAVYLCASSLLAGGYEQYFGPGTRLTVT.

The sample holds one count of this clone. The gene calls are TRBV28 and TRBJ2-1; D is perhaps TRBD1 or TRBD2 (6 bases each). Trimming pared 5 bases from V and 2 bases from J, leaving 16 bases between. The CDR3 has 16 amino acids. Germline V gene lookup returns CDR1 MDHEN and CDR2 SYDVKM. CDR3 loop: CASSPSKGEAYNEQFF. The CDR3 nucleotides are TGTGCCAGCAGTCCCAGCAAGGGGGAGGCCTACAATGAGCAGTTCTTC.

The chain combines TRBV4-1 with TRBJ1-2, with a weak D call TRBD1 (6 bases). V lost 4 bases, J lost 0 bases, and 15 bases lay in between. CDR1 MGHRA and CDR2 YSYEKL come from the germline V gene. The CDR3 extends over 16 amino acids. The DNA for the CDR3 is TGCGCCAGCAGCCTGTCTTTGACAGGCGCTAACTATGGCTACACCTTC. This sequence encodes CASSLSLTGANYGYTF.

The CDR3 nucleotides read TGCGCCAGCAGCTGGAGGAGGGATAACTATGGCTACACCTTC. Protein: CASSWRRDNYGYTF. The chain carries TRBV5-1 and TRBJ1-2; no definite D call. The V end was cut by 3 bases, the J end by 1 base, with 10 bases between. Germline V CDR1 and CDR2: SGHRS, YFSETQ. This CDR3 is 14 amino acids long. Complete variable domain (other parts from reference TRBV5-1 and TRBJ1-2): KAGVTQTPRYLIKTRGQQVTLSCSPISGHRSVSWYQQTPGQGLQFLFEYFSETQRNKGNFPGRFSGRQFSNSRSEMNVSTLELGDSALYLCASSWRRDNYGYTFGSGTRLTVV.

This clone was observed a few times. The chain joins TRBV5-1 to TRBJ1-3; D unclear. Germline-derived CDR1 and CDR2 are SGHRS and YFSETQ. The CDR3 has 14 amino acids. V shed 4 bases and J shed 0 bases, with 8 bases lying between them. The CDR3: CASSGQVSGNTIYF. The CDR3 nucleotides are TGCGCCAGCAGCGGGCAGGTCTCTGGAAACACCATATATTTT. Based on the CDR3 plus reference TRBV5-1 and TRBJ1-3, the full variable domain is KAGVTQTPRYLIKTRGQQVTLSCSPISGHRSVSWYQQTPGQGLQFLFEYFSETQRNKGNFPGRFSGRQFSNSRSEMNVSTLELGDSALYLCASSGQVSGNTIYFGEGSWLTVV.

The chain joins TRBV28 to TRBJ2-1, with D possibly being TRBD1 (6 bases). The CDR3 has 16 residues. CDR1 MDHEN and CDR2 SYDVKM come from the germline V gene. V gave up 6 bases and J gave up 1 base, with 16 bases separating them. The CDR3 sequence: CASRPTPGQSYNEQFF. The CDR3, as DNA: TGTGCCAGCAGACCAACTCCCGGACAGTCCTACAATGAGCAGTTCTTC.

This chain joins TRBV6-6 and TRBJ2-1; perhaps D is TRBD1 or TRBD2 (5 bases each). V shed 7 bases and J shed 1 base, with 17 bases lying between them. The CDR3 is 16 residues long. Germline V gives CDR1 MNHNY, CDR2 SVGAGI (reference sequence). CDR3 sequence (DNA): TGTGCCAGCACCCTGGACTCCTGGGGGTCCTACAATGAGCAGTTCTTC. Protein: CASTLDSWGSYNEQFF.

V usage is TRBV28 and J usage is TRBJ1-3; D not resolved. The length of the CDR3 is 16 residues. The germline V and J ends were trimmed by 6 bases and 0 bases, with 15 bases remaining between them. Germline V lookup: CDR1 MDHEN, CDR2 SYDVKM. The CDR3, as DNA: TGTGCCAGCAGGTCGGAGGTCCGGACCTCTGGAAACACCATATATTTT. This sequence encodes CASRSEVRTSGNTIYF.

The chain recombines TRBV5-1 with TRBJ2-7; 14 bases are shared with TRBD2. The CDR3 spans 15 residues. Germline CDR1 reads SGHRS; CDR2 reads YFSETQ. V was pared by 4 bases and J by 7 bases, with 7 bases of the junction left unmatched. The CDR3: CASSRLAGGPGEQYF. The CDR3 DNA sequence: TGCGCCAGCAGCCGACTAGCGGGGGGGCCAGGTGAGCAGTACTTC. The variable domain in full, with the rest retrieved from reference TRBV5-1 and TRBJ2-7, is KAGVTQTPRYLIKTRGQQVTLSCSPISGHRSVSWYQQTPGQGLQFLFEYFSETQRNKGNFPGRFSGRQFSNSRSEMNVSTLELGDSALYLCASSRLAGGPGEQYFGPGTRLTVT.

This clone was detected only once. The chain joins TRBV7-9 to TRBJ1-1, with TRBD1 matching over 9 bases. This CDR3 is built from 14 residues. Germline CDR1 reads SEHNR; CDR2 reads FQNEAQ (reference sequence). J was trimmed by 6 bases and V by 5 bases; bases with no gene match: 7. This chain's CDR3 is CASSVRQGEAEAFF. The CDR3 DNA reads TGTGCCAGCAGCGTCCGACAGGGGGAGGCTGAAGCTTTCTTT.

CDR3 coding DNA: TGTGCCAGCAGCAGGGGGCCCGCTAACTATGGCTACACCTTC. Amino acid sequence: CASSRGPANYGYTF. The gene calls are TRBV6-5 and TRBJ1-2; 8 nucleotides align to TRBD1. With 6 bases clipped from V and 0 bases from J, the junction kept 3 bases outside the gene matches. Germline V lookup: CDR1 MNHEY, CDR2 SVGAGI. CDR3 length: 14 amino acids.

The J gene is TRBJ1-5, the V gene TRBV11-2; no clear D. Per the germline V gene, CDR1 is SGHAT and CDR2 is FQNNGV. V lost 1 base and J 4 bases, leaving 8 bases between the germline ends. The CDR3 consists of 14 residues. CDR3 sequence (DNA): TGTGCCAGCAGCTTAGTGAACACTAATCAGCCCCAGCATTTT. Its protein is CASSLVNTNQPQHF.

This chain links TRBV5-1 with TRBJ2-7; D gene uncertain. The CDR3 has 15 residues. Between the trimmed V and J ends, which lost 1 base and 6 bases, there was a span of 17 bases. Germline assignment: CDR1 SGHRS and CDR2 YFSETQ. CDR3 DNA: TGCGCCAGCAGCTTGAGTGGGCCTTTCCAATCCGAGCAGTACTTC. As protein: CASSLSGPFQSEQYF.

Comments on this clone: Other DNA sequences in the sample encode the same CDR3. The CDR3 is CASSLGRNTEAFF. The CDR3 DNA sequence: TGTGCCAGCAGCTTAGGGCGGAACACTGAAGCTTTCTTT. V gene TRBV7-8 combines with J gene TRBJ1-1; D is unresolved. Per germline, CDR1 SGHVS and CDR2 FQNEAQ. Trimming removed 1 base from V and 1 base from J, with 4 bases in between. CDR3 size: 13 residues.